This TCR beta chain is drawn from a study of blood T cell repertoires in COVID-19. About the research overall: Acute-phase and convalescent COVID-19 samples originated in the United States, Italy and Spain. T cells, B-cell-depleted T cells, or PBMCs supplied cDNA or gDNA.

The germline gives CDR1 MNHEY, CDR2 SVGEGT. This CDR3 has 14 residues. V was clipped by 6 bases and J by 6 bases; unmatched bases: 8. Original processing notes: Amplified reference gene primers provided the basis for estimating nucleated cell counts. Sequencing was performed with immunoSEQ multiplex PCR; in TCRdb, only in-frame clones are kept and a portion is missing. The DNA gave D and trimming, while V, J and clone size come from that table. Here the sample spans 50,000 to 65,000 clones, more than 75% being singletons. This clone has a single count. The sequenced sample was peripheral blood. The clonotype originates from a man between 35 and 55 years old with active COVID-19. The chain has TRBV6-2 or TRBV6-3 and TRBJ2-7, with 10 bases that match TRBD2. CDR3 protein: CASSPGTSASEQYF. The CDR3 DNA is TGTGCCAGCAGCCCCGGGACTAGCGCTAGCGAGCAGTACTTC.